This record looks at one T cell receptor beta chain sequence and its context. Its target is not known. Researchers set a sequencing depth target of 1 in 200,000 to 1 in 1 million T cells. TCRdb's copy holds only in-frame clones and misses some; the assay was immunoSEQ multiplex PCR. This sample has over 200,000 clones, with just over 70% found just once. This record belongs to a study of cytotoxic CD8 clonotypes in ibrutinib-treated CLL. Study findings and constraints: There were differences in sampling times between sustained-remission and progressing patients. Public clonotypes, rarely seen, contracted or held steady on treatment.

This receptor was obtained from a human donor with chronic lymphocytic leukemia. The specimen was PBMCs, collected after 12 months of ibrutinib treatment.

The CDR3 DNA reads as TGCGCCAGCAGCCCACAGTTCCCCAGCACAGATACGCAGTATTTT. Protein: CASSPQFPSTDTQYF. The chain recombines TRBV4-1 with TRBJ2-3; no reliable D call. V was pared by 4 bases and J by 0 bases, with 11 bases between. There are 15 residues in the CDR3. The V gene's germline CDR1 is MGHRA and CDR2 YSYEKL.